The T cell receptor beta chain under discussion was sequenced for a study of T cell responses to AZD1222 COVID-19 vaccine. Trimming removed 0 bases at V and 5 bases at J, with 8 bases between. The CDR3 totals 14 residues. Germline V lookup: CDR1 KGHSH, CDR2 LQKENI. The repertoire was sequenced with immunoSEQ multiplex PCR; TCRdb's copy has only in-frame clones and lacks some. The sample holds approximately 120,000 clones, approximately 89% seen once. General study points: Repertoire sampling occurred only after the peak T cell response. Unmutated variant regions are reportedly targeted by nearly half of spike-specific TCRs.

Regarding this clone: As yet, its antigen is unknown.

The sequence came from an adult who received the AZD1222 COVID-19 vaccine. The V gene is TRBV18, the J gene TRBJ2-1, with D uncertain. This material consisted of peripheral blood, taken 28 days after the second AZD1222 dose. CDR3 region: CASSPPAGNNEQFF. For the CDR3, the DNA is TGTGCCAGCTCACCACCTGCAGGAAACAATGAGCAGTTCTTC.